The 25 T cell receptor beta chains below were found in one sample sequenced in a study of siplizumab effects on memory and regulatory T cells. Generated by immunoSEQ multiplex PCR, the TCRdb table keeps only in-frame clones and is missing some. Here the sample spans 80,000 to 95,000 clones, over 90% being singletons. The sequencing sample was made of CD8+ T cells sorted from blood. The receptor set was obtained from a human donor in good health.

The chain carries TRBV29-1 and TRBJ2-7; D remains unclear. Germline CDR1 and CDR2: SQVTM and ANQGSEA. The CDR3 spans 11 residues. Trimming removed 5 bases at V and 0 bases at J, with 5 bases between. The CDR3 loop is CSVTDSYEQYF. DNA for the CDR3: TGCAGCGTTACCGACTCCTACGAGCAGTACTTC.

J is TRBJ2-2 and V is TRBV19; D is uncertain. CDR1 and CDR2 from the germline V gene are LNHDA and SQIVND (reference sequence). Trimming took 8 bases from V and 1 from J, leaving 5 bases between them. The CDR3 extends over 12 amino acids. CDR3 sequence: CASDENTGELFF. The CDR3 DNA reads TGTGCCAGTGACGAGAACACCGGGGAGCTGTTTTTT.

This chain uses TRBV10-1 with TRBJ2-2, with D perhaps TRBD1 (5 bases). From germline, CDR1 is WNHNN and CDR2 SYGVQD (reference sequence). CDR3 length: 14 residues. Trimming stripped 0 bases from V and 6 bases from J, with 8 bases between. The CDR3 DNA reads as TGCGCCAGCAGTGAGTCGTCAGGGCCCGGGGAGCTGTTTTTT. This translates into CASSESSGPGELFF.

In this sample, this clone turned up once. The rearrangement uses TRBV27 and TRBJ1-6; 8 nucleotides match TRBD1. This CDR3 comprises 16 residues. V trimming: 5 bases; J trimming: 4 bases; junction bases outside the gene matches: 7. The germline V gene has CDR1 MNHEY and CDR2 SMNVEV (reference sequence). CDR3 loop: CASSPDRAIYNSPLHF. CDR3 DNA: TGTGCCAGCAGTCCGGACAGGGCAATATATAATTCACCCCTCCACTTT.

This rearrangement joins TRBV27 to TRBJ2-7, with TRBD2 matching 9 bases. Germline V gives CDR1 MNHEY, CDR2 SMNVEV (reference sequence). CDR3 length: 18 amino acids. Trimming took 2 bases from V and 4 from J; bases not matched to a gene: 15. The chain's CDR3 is CASSLISIGAGGWYEQYF. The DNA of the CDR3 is TGTGCCAGCAGTTTAATTTCGATCGGGGCGGGAGGGTGGTACGAGCAGTACTTC.

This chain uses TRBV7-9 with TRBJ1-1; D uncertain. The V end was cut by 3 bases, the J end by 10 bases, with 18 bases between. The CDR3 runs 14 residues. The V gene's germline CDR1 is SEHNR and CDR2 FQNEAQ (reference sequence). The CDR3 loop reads CASSFGLAPGGAFF. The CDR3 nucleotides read TGTGCCAGCAGCTTCGGGTTAGCCCCCGGTGGAGCTTTCTTT.

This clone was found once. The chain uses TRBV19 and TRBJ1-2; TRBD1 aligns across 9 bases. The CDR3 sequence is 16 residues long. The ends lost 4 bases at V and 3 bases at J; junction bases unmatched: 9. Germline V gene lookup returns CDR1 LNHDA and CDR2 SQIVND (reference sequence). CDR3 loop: CASSKRTGDRYYGYTF. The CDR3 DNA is TGTGCCAGTAGTAAACGGACAGGGGATCGTTACTATGGCTACACCTTC.

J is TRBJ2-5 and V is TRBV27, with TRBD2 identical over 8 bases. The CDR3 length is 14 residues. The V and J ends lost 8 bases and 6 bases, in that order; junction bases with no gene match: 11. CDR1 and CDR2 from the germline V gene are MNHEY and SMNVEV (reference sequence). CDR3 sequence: CASGGGRTAKTQYF. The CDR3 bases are TGTGCCAGCGGCGGGGGGAGGACAGCGAAGACCCAGTACTTC.

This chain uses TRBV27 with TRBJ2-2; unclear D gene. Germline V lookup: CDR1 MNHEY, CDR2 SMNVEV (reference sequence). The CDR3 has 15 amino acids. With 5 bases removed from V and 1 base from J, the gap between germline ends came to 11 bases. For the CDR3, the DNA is TGTGCCAGCAGTACGTTTGAGGAGAACACCGGGGAGCTGTTTTTT. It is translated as CASSTFEENTGELFF.

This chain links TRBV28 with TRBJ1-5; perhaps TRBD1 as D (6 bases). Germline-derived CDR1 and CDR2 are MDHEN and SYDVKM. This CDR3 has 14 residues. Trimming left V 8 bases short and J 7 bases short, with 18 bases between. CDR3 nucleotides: TGTGCCAGCGGTTGGAGGGGGGGACGACAGCCCCAGCATTTT. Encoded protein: CASGWRGGRQPQHF.

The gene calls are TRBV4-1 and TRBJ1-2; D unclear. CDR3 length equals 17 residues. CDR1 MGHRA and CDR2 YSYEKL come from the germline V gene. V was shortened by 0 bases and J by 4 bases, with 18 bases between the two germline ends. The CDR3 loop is CASSQEKFVVGIYGYTF. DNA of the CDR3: TGCGCCAGCAGCCAAGAGAAATTTGTTGTCGGGATCTATGGCTACACCTTC.

For the CDR3, the DNA is TGCGCCAGCAGCCAACGGTCGGGAGGCGCCTACAATGAGCAGTTCTTC. Encoded protein: CASSQRSGGAYNEQFF. This chain links TRBV4-1 with TRBJ2-1; 7 bases line up with TRBD2. This CDR3 has 16 residues. The ends lost 2 bases at V and 2 bases at J; junction bases unmatched: 6. Germline CDR1 and CDR2: MGHRA and YSYEKL.

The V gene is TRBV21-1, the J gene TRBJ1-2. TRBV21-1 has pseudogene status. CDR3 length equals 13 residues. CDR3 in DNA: TGTGCCAGCAGCAAAGCGCCCGGGGGGGGCTACACCTTC. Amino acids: CASSKAPGGGYTF.

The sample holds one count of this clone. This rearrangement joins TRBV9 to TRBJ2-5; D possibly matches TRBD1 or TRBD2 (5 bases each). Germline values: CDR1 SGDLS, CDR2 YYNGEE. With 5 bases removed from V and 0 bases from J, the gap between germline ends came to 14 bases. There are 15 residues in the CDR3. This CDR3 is CASSLVGEYQETQYF. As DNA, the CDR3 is TGTGCCAGCAGTCTGGTGGGGGAGTACCAAGAGACCCAGTACTTC.

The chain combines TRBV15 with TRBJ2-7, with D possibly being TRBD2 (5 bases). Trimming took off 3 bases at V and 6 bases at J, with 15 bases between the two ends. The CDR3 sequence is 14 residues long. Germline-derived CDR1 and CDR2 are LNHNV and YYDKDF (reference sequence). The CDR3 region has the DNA TGTGCCACCAGCAGCACTAGAGACCATGGCGAGCAGTACTTC. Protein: CATSSTRDHGEQYF.

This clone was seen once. CDR3 in DNA: TGTGCCAGCAGCCGGAGGGGGCCCGAGCAGTACTTC. Its protein is CASSRRGPEQYF. The chain links TRBV6-6 to TRBJ2-7, with D tentatively TRBD1 (7 bases). The germline V gene encodes CDR1 MNHNY and CDR2 SVGAGI (reference sequence). The CDR3 length is 12 residues. Trimming removed 6 bases from V and 6 bases from J, with 12 bases in between.

The CDR3 coding sequence is TGTGCCAGCAGTGATACGGGTCGCACAGATACGCAGTATTTT. Translated: CASSDTGRTDTQYF. This chain joins TRBV2 and TRBJ2-3; D gene ambiguous. This CDR3 comprises 14 residues. The ends were cut back, 3 bases at V and 1 base at J, with 8 bases in the middle. CDR1 is SNHLY, CDR2 FYNNEI, per germline.

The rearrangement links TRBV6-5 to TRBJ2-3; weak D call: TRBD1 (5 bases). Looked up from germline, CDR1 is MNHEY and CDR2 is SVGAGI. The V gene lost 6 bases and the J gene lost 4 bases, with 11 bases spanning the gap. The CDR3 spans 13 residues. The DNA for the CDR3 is TGTGCCAGCAGGGCAGGGTCGTCAGATACGCAGTATTTT. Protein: CASRAGSSDTQYF.

The CDR3 spells CASSTGTGLFSGNTIYF. The CDR3 nucleotides are TGTGCCAGTAGTACCGGGACAGGCCTTTTCTCTGGAAACACCATATATTTT. The chain combines TRBV19 with TRBJ1-3; 8 bases agree with TRBD1. V dropped 4 bases and J dropped 0; count of bases not matched to a gene: 8. Looked up from germline, CDR1 is LNHDA and CDR2 is SQIVND (reference sequence). The CDR3 length is 17 residues.

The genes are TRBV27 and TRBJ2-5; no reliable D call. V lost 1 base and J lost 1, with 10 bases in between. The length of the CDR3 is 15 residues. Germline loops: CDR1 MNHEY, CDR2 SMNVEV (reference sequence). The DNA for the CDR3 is TGTGCCAGCAGTTTATTCCTTAGCCCCCAAGAGACCCAGTACTTC. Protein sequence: CASSLFLSPQETQYF.

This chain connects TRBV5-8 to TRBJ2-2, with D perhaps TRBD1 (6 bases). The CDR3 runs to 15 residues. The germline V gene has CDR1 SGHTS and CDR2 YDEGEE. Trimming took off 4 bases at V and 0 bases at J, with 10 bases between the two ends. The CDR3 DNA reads TGTGCCAGCAGCGCCGGGACAACGAACACCGGGGAGCTGTTTTTT. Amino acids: CASSAGTTNTGELFF.

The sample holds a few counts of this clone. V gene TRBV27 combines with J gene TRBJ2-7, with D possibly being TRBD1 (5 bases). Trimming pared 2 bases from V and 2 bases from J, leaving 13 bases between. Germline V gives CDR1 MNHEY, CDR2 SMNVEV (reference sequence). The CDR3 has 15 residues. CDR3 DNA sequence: TGTGCCAGCAGTTTAAGTGTAGGACACCCCTACGAGCAGTACTTC. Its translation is CASSLSVGHPYEQYF.

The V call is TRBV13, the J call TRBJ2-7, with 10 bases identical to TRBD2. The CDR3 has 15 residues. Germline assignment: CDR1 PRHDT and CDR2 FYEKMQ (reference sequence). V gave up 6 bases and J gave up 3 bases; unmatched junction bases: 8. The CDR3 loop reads CASSFIAGGFYEQYF. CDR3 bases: TGTGCCAGCAGTTTTATAGCGGGAGGTTTCTACGAGCAGTACTTC.

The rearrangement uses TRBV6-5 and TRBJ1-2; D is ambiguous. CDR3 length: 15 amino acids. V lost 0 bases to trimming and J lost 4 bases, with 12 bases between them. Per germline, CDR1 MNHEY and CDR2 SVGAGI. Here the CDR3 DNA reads TGTGCCAGCAGTTACTCGAATCACAAACTCTATGGCTACACCTTC. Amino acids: CASSYSNHKLYGYTF.

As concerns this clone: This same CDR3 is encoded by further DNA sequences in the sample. CDR3 protein: CASSEWREGGEQFF. The DNA for the CDR3 is TGTGCCAGCAGTGAATGGCGGGAGGGTGGTGAGCAGTTCTTC. The chain carries TRBV2 and TRBJ2-1; 9 positions agree with TRBD2. This CDR3 has 14 amino acids. Trimming removed 2 bases from V and 9 bases from J; junction bases left unmatched: 5. Germline values: CDR1 SNHLY, CDR2 FYNNEI.